Below are 10 T cell receptor beta chains sequenced from a single sample in a study of blood T cell repertoires in COVID-19. Repertoires were generated with immunoSEQ multiplex PCR, while TCRdb's copy carries only in-frame clones and drops some. Of around 150,000 clones listed, 77% were seen once; the top ten hold around 2.8%. The material sequenced was peripheral blood. These TCRs come from a man aged 70-80 years with acute or convalescent COVID-19.

The chain is built from TRBV19 and TRBJ2-7, with 8 bases fitting TRBD2. The CDR3 runs 15 residues. CDR1 and CDR2 from the germline V gene are LNHDA and SQIVND (reference sequence). J was trimmed by 5 bases and V by 3 bases; bases with no gene match: 9. In DNA form, the CDR3 reads TGTGCCAGTAGTATCGGACTAGCAAGATTGAACGAGCAGTACTTC. It encodes CASSIGLARLNEQYF.

The genes are TRBV2 and TRBJ2-7; 12 bases are shared with TRBD2. The V gene's germline CDR1 is SNHLY and CDR2 FYNNEI. The V segment lost 5 bases and the J segment 2 bases; nucleotides outside the gene matches: 4. The CDR3 consists of 15 residues. DNA for the CDR3: TGTGCCAGCAGTCCCTCTAGCGGGGGGGCCTACGAGCAGTACTTC. Translating gives CASSPSSGGAYEQYF.

V usage is TRBV27 and J usage is TRBJ2-7; TRBD2 aligns across 9 bases. The CDR3 covers 15 residues. The V gene end was trimmed by 5 bases and the J gene end by 0 bases; junction bases not matched to a gene: 5. Germline CDR1 MNHEY, CDR2 SMNVEV (reference sequence). The CDR3 nucleotides are TGTGCCAGCAGTCGGGGTAGCGGGAGCTCCTACGAGCAGTACTTC. Protein product: CASSRGSGSSYEQYF.

J is TRBJ1-2 and V is TRBV7-9, with D uncertain. Per germline, CDR1 SEHNR and CDR2 FQNEAQ (reference sequence). Trimming removed 2 bases at V and 8 bases at J, with 12 bases between. The CDR3 runs 13 residues. CDR3 sequence: CASSLSTGRGYTF. The CDR3 coding sequence is TGTGCCAGCAGCTTAAGCACGGGTAGAGGCTACACCTTC.

The chain joins TRBV30 to TRBJ2-5; D unclear. V lost 7 bases and J 5 bases, leaving 20 bases between the germline ends. The CDR3 extends over 14 amino acids. The germline V gene has CDR1 GTSNPN and CDR2 SVGIG (reference sequence). This CDR3 reads CAYKIPGPRETQYF. The CDR3 bases are TGTGCCTACAAGATACCAGGTCCCCGGGAGACCCAGTACTTC.

The chain employs TRBV5-8 and TRBJ2-2, with D uncertain. CDR1 is SGHTS, CDR2 YDEGEE, per germline. CDR3 length: 13 amino acids. V was trimmed by 6 bases and J by 3 bases, leaving 9 bases between them. The CDR3 DNA reads as TGTGCCAGCACCCGTGTGTACACCGGGGAGCTGTTTTTT. Translation gives CASTRVYTGELFF.

This clone was detected once. The CDR3 sequence: CASSHGTGRYSNQPQHF. The CDR3 DNA follows: TGTGCCAGCAGCCATGGAACAGGGAGATATAGCAATCAGCCCCAGCATTTT. The gene calls are TRBV21-1 and TRBJ1-5; the table names TRBD1, a call not compared with the DNA. TRBV21-1 is an annotated pseudogene. The CDR3 consists of 17 residues.

This sequence joins TRBV7-9 and TRBJ1-2; D is uncertain. V dropped 0 bases and J dropped 0 bases, with 11 bases sitting between them. CDR3 size: 16 residues. Germline V gene sequence: CDR1 SEHNR, CDR2 FQNEAQ (reference sequence). CDR3 protein: CASSLANTGTNYGYTF. The DNA of the CDR3 is TGTGCCAGCAGCTTAGCGAATACCGGGACTAACTATGGCTACACCTTC. The whole variable domain, filled in from reference TRBV7-9 and TRBJ1-2, reads DTGVSQNPRHKITKRGQNVTFRCDPISEHNRLYWYRQTLGQGPEFLTYFQNEAQLEKSRLLSDRFSAERPKGSFSTLEIQRTEQGDSAMYLCASSLANTGTNYGYTFGSGTRLTVV.

CDR3 region: CASSVVGGSDEQFF. CDR3 in DNA: TGTGCCAGCAGCGTAGTAGGAGGGTCGGATGAGCAGTTCTTC. The chain couples TRBV9 to TRBJ2-1; a weak D match, TRBD2 (6 bases). V lost 0 bases and J 8 bases, leaving 12 bases between the germline ends. The CDR3 runs to 14 residues. Germline V gene lookup returns CDR1 SGDLS and CDR2 YYNGEE.

The chain couples TRBV15 to TRBJ1-2; 7 bases fit TRBD1. Germline CDR1 reads LNHNV; CDR2 reads YYDKDF (reference sequence). The CDR3 extends over 15 amino acids. V lost 0 bases and J lost 10; bases outside the gene matches: 11. The CDR3 DNA reads as TGTGCCACCAGCAGAGATTTTGGGACAGATAGTTTCTACACCTTC. This sequence encodes CATSRDFGTDSFYTF.